This entry concerns a single TCR beta chain. The data are from a study of siplizumab effects on memory and regulatory T cells. The CDR3 loop spans 15 amino acids. The germline V gene has CDR1 MNHNS and CDR2 SASEGT. The V end lost 3 bases, the J end lost 4 bases, and 12 bases lay between the germline ends. Data came from immunoSEQ multiplex PCR; TCRdb stores just in-frame clones and leaves some out. The sample includes tens of thousands of clones, roughly 96% of them seen just once. The TCR originated in a human donor in good health. Sequencing input: naive CD4+ T cells sorted from blood. The rearrangement joins TRBV6-1 to TRBJ2-2; D is possibly TRBD1 (6 bases). The DNA for the CDR3 is TGTGCCAGCAGTGAGCAGCCCAGGGGCACCGGGGAGCTGTTTTTT. Protein sequence: CASSEQPRGTGELFF.